This T cell receptor beta chain appears in the sequencing data of a study of CD39 and CD103 CD8 tumor-infiltrating T cells. Sequencing used immunoSEQ multiplex PCR; TCRdb keeps in-frame clones, though not all of them. The data contain about 17,000 clones, around nine tenths of them singletons. The V end lost 0 bases, the J end lost 12 bases, and 12 bases lay between the germline ends. The germline gives CDR1 MGHRA, CDR2 YSYEKL. The CDR3 totals 13 residues. The receptor comes from a human donor with head and neck squamous cell carcinoma. Sequenced: CD8+ T cells sorted from blood. Specified subset: total memory CD8 T cells (CD45RA-CCR7+/-) from blood or uninvolved lymph node. The chain couples TRBV4-1 to TRBJ2-1; possibly TRBD2 for D (6 bases). The CDR3 sequence is CASSQDSTSLQFF. CDR3 nucleotide sequence: TGCGCCAGCAGCCAAGATTCCACTAGCTTGCAGTTCTTC.